This T cell receptor beta chain was identified during a study of regulatory T cells in long-lasting Graves disease. Overall study: Those Graves' patients who were newly diagnosed had been on antithyroid drugs under 3 months. The study, taken as a whole, reports: No thyroid tissue was studied; the work used peripheral blood only. Authors noted too few samples as a limitation.

Details on this clonotype: Its antigen is unknown.

Construction of the TCR beta libraries employed iRepertoire HTBI primers in conjunction with Arm-PCR of CDR3 regions. TCRdb ran MiXCR on the multiplex PCR reads and lists one entry per CDR3 protein. Of roughly 560,000 distinct CDR3 sequences listed, around 15% are singletons. Germline V gene lookup returns CDR1 DFQATT and CDR2 SNEGSKA (reference sequence). The CDR3 sequence is 12 residues long. Time point here: newly diagnosed GD, antithyroid drugs for less than 3 months. RNA extracted from PBMCs served as the sequencing template. These records were also assigned to another study, of T cells in Graves' hyperthyroidism and ophthalmopathy. That source notes: The TCR CDR3 was amplified in a first-round RT-PCR using the HTBI primer set.

The sequences come from peripheral blood mononuclear cells (PBMCs), collected at new diagnosis, from a patient treated with antithyroid drugs. The chain recombines TRBV20-1 with TRBJ1-1, with unresolved D. The receptor was derived from a woman aged 35-60 years with Graves disease. Written as DNA, the CDR3 is TGCAGGTTAGACACGATCAACACTGAAGCTTTCTTT. Protein: CRLDTINTEAFF.